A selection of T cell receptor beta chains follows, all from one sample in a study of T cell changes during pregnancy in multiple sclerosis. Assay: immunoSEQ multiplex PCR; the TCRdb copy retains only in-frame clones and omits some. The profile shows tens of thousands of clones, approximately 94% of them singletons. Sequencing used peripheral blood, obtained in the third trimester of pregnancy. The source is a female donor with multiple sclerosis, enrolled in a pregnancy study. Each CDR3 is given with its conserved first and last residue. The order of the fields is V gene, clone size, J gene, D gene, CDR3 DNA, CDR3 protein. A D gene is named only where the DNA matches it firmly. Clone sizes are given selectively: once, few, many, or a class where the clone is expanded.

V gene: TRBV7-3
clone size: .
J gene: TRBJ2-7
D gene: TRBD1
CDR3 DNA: TGTGCCAGCAGCCGAGGGGACAGAGCCAAGCAGTACTTC
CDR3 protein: CASSRGDRAKQYF

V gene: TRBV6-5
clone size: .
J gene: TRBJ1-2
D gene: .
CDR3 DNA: TGTGCCAGCAGTTCCTCAGGGGAAGGCTACACCTTC
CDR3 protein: CASSSSGEGYTF

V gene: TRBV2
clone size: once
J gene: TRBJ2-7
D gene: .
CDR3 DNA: TGTGCCAGCAGTGGGGACATACACTCCTACGAGCAGTACTTC
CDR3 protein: CASSGDIHSYEQYF

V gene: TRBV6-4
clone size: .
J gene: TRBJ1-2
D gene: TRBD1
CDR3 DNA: TGTGCCAGCAGTGACCAAGGACAGGGAGGTGGCTACACCTTC
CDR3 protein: CASSDQGQGGGYTF

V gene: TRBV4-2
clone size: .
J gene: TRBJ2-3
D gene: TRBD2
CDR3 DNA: TGTGCCAGCAGCCGCCGACTAGCGGGGGGGCCCGGGACAGATACGCAGTATTTT
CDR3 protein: CASSRRLAGGPGTDTQYF

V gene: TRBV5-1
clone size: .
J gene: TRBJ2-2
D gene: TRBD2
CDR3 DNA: TGCGCCAGCAGCTCCCGTGGCGGGAGGACAGCTAACACCGGGGAGCTGTTTTTT
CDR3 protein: CASSSRGGRTANTGELFF

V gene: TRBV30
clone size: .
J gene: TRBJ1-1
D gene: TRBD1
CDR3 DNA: TGTGCCTGGGGATCCGGGACAGGGAGCACTGAAGCTTTCTTT
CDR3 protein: CAWGSGTGSTEAFF

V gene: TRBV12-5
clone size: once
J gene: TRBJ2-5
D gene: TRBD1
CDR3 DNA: TGTGCTAGTGGTTTGGGACCGGGACAGGGAAGGGAGACCCAGTACTTC
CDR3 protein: CASGLGPGQGRETQYF

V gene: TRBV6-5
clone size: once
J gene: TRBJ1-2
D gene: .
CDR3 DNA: TGTGCCAGCAGTTACTCCGGGGGGCTGGGTGGCTACACCTTC
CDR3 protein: CASSYSGGLGGYTF

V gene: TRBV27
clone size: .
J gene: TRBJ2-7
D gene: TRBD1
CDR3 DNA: TGTGCCAGCAGTTTATCGACAGGGATGTCCTACGAGCAGTACTTC
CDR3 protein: CASSLSTGMSYEQYF

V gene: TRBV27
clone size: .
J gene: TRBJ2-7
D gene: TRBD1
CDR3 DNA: TGTGCCAGCAGGGGGACAGGGCCGGGAGAGCAGTACTTC
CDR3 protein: CASRGTGPGEQYF

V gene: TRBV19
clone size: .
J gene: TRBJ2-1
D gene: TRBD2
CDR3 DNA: TGTGCCAGTAGCCCACTAGCGGGGGAATACAATGAGCAGTTCTTC
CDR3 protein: CASSPLAGEYNEQFF

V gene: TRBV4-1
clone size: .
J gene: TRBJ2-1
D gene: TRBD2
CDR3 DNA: TGCGCCAGCAGCTTAGCGGGGGTAGGTAATGAGCAGTTCTTC
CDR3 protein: CASSLAGVGNEQFF

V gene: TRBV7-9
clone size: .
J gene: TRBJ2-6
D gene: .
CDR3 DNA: TGTGCCAGCAGCTTAACCCAGAGACACCGTGGGGCCAACGTCCTGACTTTC
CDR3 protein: CASSLTQRHRGANVLTF

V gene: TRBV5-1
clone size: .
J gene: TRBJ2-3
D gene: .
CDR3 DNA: TGCGCCAGCAGCGTGGTCTTGGGAACGGGACTTGGAACAGATACGCAGTATTTT
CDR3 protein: CASSVVLGTGLGTDTQYF

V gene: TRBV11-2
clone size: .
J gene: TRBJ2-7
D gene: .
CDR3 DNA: TGTGCCAGCAGCCCCGGGACTTCCTACGAGCAGTACTTC
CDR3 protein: CASSPGTSYEQYF

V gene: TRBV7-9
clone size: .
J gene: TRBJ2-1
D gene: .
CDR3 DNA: TGTGCCAGCAGCTTAGTTGTGGGGGGGCCCCCTTACAATGAGCAGTTCTTC
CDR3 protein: CASSLVVGGPPYNEQFF

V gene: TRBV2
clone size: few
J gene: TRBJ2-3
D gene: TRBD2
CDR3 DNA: TGTGCCAGCAGTGAATCTCCCACTAGCGGGGGGGCCGTAGATACGCAGTATTTT
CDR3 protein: CASSESPTSGGAVDTQYF

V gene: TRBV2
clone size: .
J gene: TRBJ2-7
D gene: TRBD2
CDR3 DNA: TGTGCCAGCAAGTCCGGACCGGGACTAAACTACGAGCAGTACTTC
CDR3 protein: CASKSGPGLNYEQYF

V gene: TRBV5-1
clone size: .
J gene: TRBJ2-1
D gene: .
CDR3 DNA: TGCGCCAGCAGCTTGCAGGGGTACAATGAGCAGTTCTTC
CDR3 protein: CASSLQGYNEQFF

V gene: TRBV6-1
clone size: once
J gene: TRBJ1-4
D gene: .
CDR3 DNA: TGTGCCAGCAGTGAAGGAGGAAGGGGTAATGAAAAACTGTTTTTT
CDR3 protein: CASSEGGRGNEKLFF

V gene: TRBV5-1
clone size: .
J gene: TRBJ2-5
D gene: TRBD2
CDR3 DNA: TGCGCCAGCAGCCCGGGACTAGCGGGGGTGGAGACCCAGTACTTC
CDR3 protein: CASSPGLAGVETQYF

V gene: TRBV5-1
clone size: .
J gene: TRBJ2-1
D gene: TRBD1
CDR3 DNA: TGCGCCAGCAGCTGGACAGGGGGCAATGAGCAGTTCTTC
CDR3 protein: CASSWTGGNEQFF

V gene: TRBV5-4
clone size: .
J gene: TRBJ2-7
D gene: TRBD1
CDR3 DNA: TGTGCCAGCAGCCCCGGGTGGGGACAGGGGTCTTACGAGCAGTACTTC
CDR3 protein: CASSPGWGQGSYEQYF

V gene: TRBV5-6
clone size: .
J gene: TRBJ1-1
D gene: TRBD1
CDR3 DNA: TGTGCCAGCAGCCTCGGACAGGGAGCTTTCTTT
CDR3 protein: CASSLGQGAFF

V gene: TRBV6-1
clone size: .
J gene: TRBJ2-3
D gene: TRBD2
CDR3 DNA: TGTGCCAGCAAGGCTAGCGGGGGGCACACAGATACGCAGTATTTT
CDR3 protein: CASKASGGHTDTQYF

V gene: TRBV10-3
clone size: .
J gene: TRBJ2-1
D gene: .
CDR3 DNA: TGTGCCATCAGTGATTTTTCAGACAATGAGCAGTTCTTC
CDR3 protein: CAISDFSDNEQFF

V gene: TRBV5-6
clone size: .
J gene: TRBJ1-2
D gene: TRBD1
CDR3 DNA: TGTGCCAGCAGCCCCGGACAGGGGGATACCTTC
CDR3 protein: CASSPGQGDTF

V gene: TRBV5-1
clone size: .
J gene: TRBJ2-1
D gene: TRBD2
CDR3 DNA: TGCGCCAGCAGCTTCGACTCCGGGACTAGCGGGAAGAAGCAGTTCTTC
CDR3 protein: CASSFDSGTSGKKQFF

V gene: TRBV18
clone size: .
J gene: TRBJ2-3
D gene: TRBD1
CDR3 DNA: TGTGCCAGCTCACCGCTTGAAGGGACAGGGACAGATACGCAGTATTTT
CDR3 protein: CASSPLEGTGTDTQYF

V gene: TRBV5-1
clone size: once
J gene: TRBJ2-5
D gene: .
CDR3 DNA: TGCGCCAGCAGCTTAACCCCAGGGGAACCGCGCATAGGAGAGACCCAGTACTTC
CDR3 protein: CASSLTPGEPRIGETQYF

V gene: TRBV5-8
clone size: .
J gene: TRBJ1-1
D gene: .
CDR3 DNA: TGTGCCAGCAGCTTGGAAGGCCTAGGAGGCTACACTGAAGCTTTCTTT
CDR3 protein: CASSLEGLGGYTEAFF

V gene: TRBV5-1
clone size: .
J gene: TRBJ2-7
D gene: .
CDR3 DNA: TGCGCCAGCAGCTCCCGATTTAGTTACGAGCAGTACTTC
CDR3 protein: CASSSRFSYEQYF

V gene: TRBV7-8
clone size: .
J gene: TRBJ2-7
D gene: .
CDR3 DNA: TGTGCCAGCAGCTTAAGACCCGCTACAGTCTCCGAGCAGTACTTC
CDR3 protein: CASSLRPATVSEQYF

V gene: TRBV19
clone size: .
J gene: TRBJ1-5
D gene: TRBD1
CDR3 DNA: TGTGCCAGTAGGACAGGGTGGCAGCCCCAGCATTTT
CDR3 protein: CASRTGWQPQHF

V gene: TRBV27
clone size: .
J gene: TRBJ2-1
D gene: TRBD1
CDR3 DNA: TGTGCCAGCACCGGCTCCGACCGGGACCCAGGGGGCAATGAGCAGTTCTTC
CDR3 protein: CASTGSDRDPGGNEQFF

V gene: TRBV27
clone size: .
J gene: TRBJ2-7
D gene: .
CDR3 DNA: TGTGCCAGCAGGTTGGGCCATACCTACGAGCAGTACTTC
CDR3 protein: CASRLGHTYEQYF

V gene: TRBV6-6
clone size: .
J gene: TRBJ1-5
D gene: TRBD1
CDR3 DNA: TGTGCCAGCAGCTACAGGGGCTATAATCAGCCCCAGCATTTT
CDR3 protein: CASSYRGYNQPQHF

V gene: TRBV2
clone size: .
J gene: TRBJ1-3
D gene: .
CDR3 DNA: TGTGCCAGCAACGGGCCCGCTCCAGGGGCATCTGGAAACACCATATATTTT
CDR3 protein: CASNGPAPGASGNTIYF

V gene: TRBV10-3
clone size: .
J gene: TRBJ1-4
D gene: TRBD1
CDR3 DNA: TGTGCCATCAGTGAGGAAAGTACAGGGGGAGCAAAACTGTTTTTT
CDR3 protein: CAISEESTGGAKLFF

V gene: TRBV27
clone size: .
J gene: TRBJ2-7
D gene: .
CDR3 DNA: TGTGCCAGCAGTTTCCCCCCGTTCGACGAGCAGTACTTC
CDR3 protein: CASSFPPFDEQYF

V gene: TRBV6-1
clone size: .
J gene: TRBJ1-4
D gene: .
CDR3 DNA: TGTGCCAGCGTCCGACAGACTAATGAAAAACTGTTTTTT
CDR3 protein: CASVRQTNEKLFF

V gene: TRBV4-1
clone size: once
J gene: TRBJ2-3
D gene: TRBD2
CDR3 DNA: TGCGCCAGCAGCCAAGATCTAGCGGGGTCCGTGGTGGATACGCAGTATTTT
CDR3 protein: CASSQDLAGSVVDTQYF